Sequencing of this T cell receptor (beta chain) was carried out in a study of cytomegalovirus exposure and HLA in healthy donors. The V and J ends lost 1 base and 0 bases respectively, with 10 bases between them. In germline, CDR1 is SGHVS, CDR2 FQNEAQ. This CDR3 is built from 15 residues. Clones were sequenced by immunoSEQ multiplex PCR, and TCRdb holds only the in-frame ones, with some missing. The table shows about 98,000 clones, with around 96% occurring only once. Broader study findings: The authors confirmed in vitro that three CMV-associated chains were specific for CMV antigens.

Remarks on this clone: The antigen is unknown.

Material for sequencing was PBMCs. This clonotype was obtained from a young woman in good health and CMV-seronegative. V usage is TRBV7-8 and J usage is TRBJ2-7, with D perhaps TRBD2 (6 bases). CDR3 bases: TGTGCCAGCAGCTTAGGCCGGACTACCTCCTACGAGCAGTACTTC. Protein sequence: CASSLGRTTSYEQYF.